The 25 T cell receptor beta chains below come from one sample, sequenced in a study of cytomegalovirus exposure and HLA in healthy donors. Vbeta (60) and Jbeta (13) primers were used in the PCR. The data were produced by immunoSEQ multiplex PCR, yet TCRdb's version contains in-frame clones alone and is incomplete. Of some 98,000 clones in the sample, roughly three quarters were seen once. The sequenced sample was PBMCs. The receptors derive from a man aged 40-49 years in good health and CMV-seronegative.

This chain uses TRBV18 with TRBJ2-5, with TRBD2 matching 7 bases. CDR1 and CDR2 from the germline V gene are KGHSH and LQKENI. This CDR3 spans 15 amino acids. V was clipped by 2 bases and J by 1 base; unmatched bases: 4. CDR3 DNA: TGTGCCAGCTCACCAACGGCTAGCGGCCAAGAGACCCAGTACTTC. Amino acids: CASSPTASGQETQYF.

The gene calls are TRBV6-1 and TRBJ2-1, with 7 bases fitting TRBD1. Germline CDR1 reads MNHNS; CDR2 reads SASEGT. The CDR3 runs 16 residues. Losses at the gene ends were 3 bases for V and 4 bases for J; bases not matched to a gene: 9. The DNA of the CDR3 is TGTGCCAGCAGTGAGGTTGTAGGGGGACAGTACAATGAGCAGTTCTTC. Protein product: CASSEVVGGQYNEQFF.

This sequence joins TRBV13 and TRBJ2-1, with D unresolved. The V end was cut by 1 base, the J end by 15 bases, with 10 bases between. CDR1 PRHDT and CDR2 FYEKMQ come from the germline V gene (reference sequence). The CDR3 spans 11 residues. The CDR3 DNA reads TGTGCCAGCAGCTTAGTCGGCCCAGGGTTCTTC. Translating gives CASSLVGPGFF.

The rearrangement uses TRBV6-1 and TRBJ1-6; TRBD1 matches 7 bases. Germline lookup yields CDR1 MNHNS and CDR2 SASEGT. The CDR3 covers 15 residues. J was trimmed by 7 bases and V by 7 bases; bases with no gene match: 10. The CDR3 is CASTKPGTVNSPLHF. The CDR3, as DNA: TGTGCCAGCACCAAACCCGGGACAGTCAATTCACCCCTCCACTTT.

V is TRBV6-4 and J is TRBJ1-3; D uncertain. Looked up from germline, CDR1 is MRHNA and CDR2 is SNTAGT. V was cut by 4 bases and J by 4 bases, with 8 bases left in between. The CDR3 totals 13 residues. The CDR3 sequence: CASSANVGNTIYF. CDR3 nucleotides: TGTGCCAGCAGTGCCAATGTGGGAAACACCATATATTTT.

V usage is TRBV9 and J usage is TRBJ2-7; TRBD1 aligns across 8 bases. The V gene end was trimmed by 3 bases and the J gene end by 2 bases; junction bases not matched to a gene: 4. Germline values: CDR1 SGDLS, CDR2 YYNGEE. The CDR3 extends over 14 amino acids. The CDR3 sequence is CASSGDRGTYEQYF. The CDR3 DNA is TGTGCCAGCAGCGGCGACAGGGGAACCTACGAGCAGTACTTC.

For the CDR3, the DNA is TGCGCCAGCCGAGATACAGGGGGAGCTAATGAAAAACTGTTTTTT. Translated, it gives CASRDTGGANEKLFF. The V and J genes are TRBV4-3 and TRBJ1-4; TRBD1 matches at 8 bases. The germline CDR1 and CDR2 sequences are LGHNA and YSLEER. Losses at the gene ends were 8 bases for V and 3 bases for J; bases not matched to a gene: 8. The CDR3 has 15 amino acids.

The chain employs TRBV7-6 and TRBJ2-7; TRBD2 agrees at 8 bases. The CDR3 has 14 amino acids. Trimming at V came to 2 bases and at J to 4 bases, leaving 4 bases not matched to a gene. Germline values: CDR1 SGHVS, CDR2 FNYEAQ. CDR3 coding DNA: TGTGCCAGCAGCTTATACGGGGGGGGATACGAGCAGTACTTC. Protein: CASSLYGGGYEQYF.

This chain joins TRBV11-1 and TRBJ1-1, with 8 bases lining up with TRBD1. The germline V gene has CDR1 SGHAT and CDR2 FQDESV (reference sequence). The J segment lost 7 bases and the V segment lost 4 bases, leaving 5 bases of the junction unmatched. This CDR3 contains 13 residues. This CDR3 reads CASSSRGPGEAFF. The CDR3 DNA sequence: TGTGCCAGCAGCTCCAGGGGGCCTGGTGAAGCTTTCTTT.

Comments on this clone: The same CDR3 also results from other DNA sequences found in this sample. This sequence joins TRBV7-9 and TRBJ1-1; D might be TRBD1 (6 bases). The CDR3 covers 14 residues. Germline assignment: CDR1 SEHNR and CDR2 FQNEAQ (reference sequence). Trimming shortened V by 0 bases and J by 1 base, and 6 bases separated the two germline ends. CDR3 bases: TGTGCCAGCAGCTTAGCGACAGGGAACACTGAAGCTTTCTTT. Protein product: CASSLATGNTEAFF.

The genes are TRBV2 and TRBJ1-4; TRBD1 aligns across 9 bases. V gave up 6 bases and J gave up 7 bases; unmatched junction bases: 3. The CDR3 contains 13 residues. Looked up from germline, CDR1 is SNHLY and CDR2 is FYNNEI. CDR3 in amino acids: CASRDRGGEKLFF. The CDR3 DNA is TGTGCCAGCAGGGACAGGGGCGGTGAAAAACTGTTTTTT.

The CDR3 loop reads CASSTRQGAREQYF. CDR3 DNA sequence: TGTGCCAGCTCAACCCGACAGGGGGCGCGGGAGCAGTACTTC. The V and J genes are TRBV18 and TRBJ2-7, with TRBD1 identical over 10 bases. Germline CDR1 and CDR2: KGHSH and LQKENI. This CDR3 region has 14 residues. With 5 bases clipped from V and 7 bases from J, the junction kept 8 bases outside the gene matches.

The chain carries TRBV6-1 and TRBJ1-6; D perhaps matches TRBD1 (6 bases). Trimming cost V 6 bases and J 8 bases, with 17 bases left between them. CDR1 is MNHNS and CDR2 is SASEGT in the germline V gene. The CDR3 sequence is 15 residues long. The CDR3 region is CASRGAAGRHSPLHF. In DNA, the CDR3 is TGTGCCAGCAGGGGGGCGGCAGGGCGTCATTCACCCCTCCACTTT.

The genes are TRBV12-5 and TRBJ2-7, with 12 bases that match TRBD1. The germline gives CDR1 LGHNT, CDR2 FRNRAP. The CDR3 runs 15 residues. The V segment lost 5 bases and the J segment 6 bases; nucleotides outside the gene matches: 8. Here the CDR3 reads CASGLSGQGAFEQYF. The CDR3 DNA follows: TGTGCTAGTGGTCTTTCGGGACAGGGGGCTTTCGAGCAGTACTTC.

J is TRBJ2-7 and V is TRBV5-1; weak D call: TRBD1 (6 bases). Germline-derived CDR1 and CDR2 are SGHRS and YFSETQ. Trimming removed 6 bases from V and 3 bases from J, with 13 bases in between. The CDR3 spans 13 residues. The CDR3 DNA is TGCGCCAGCAAGGGGGACGGACACTACGAGCAGTACTTC. It specifies CASKGDGHYEQYF.

J is TRBJ1-2 and V is TRBV11-2, with 9 positions matching TRBD1. After removal of 4 bases from V and 3 bases from J, the junction contained 6 bases not matched to a gene. Looked up from germline, CDR1 is SGHAT and CDR2 is FQNNGV. The CDR3 runs 15 residues. The CDR3 nucleotides read TGTGCCAGCAGCTCAGGGGACAGGGTACACTATGGCTACACCTTC. This codes for CASSSGDRVHYGYTF.

J is TRBJ2-1 and V is TRBV7-8, with D perhaps matching TRBD1 (6 bases). Trimming stripped 5 bases from V and 6 bases from J, with 20 bases between. The CDR3 is 16 residues long. Germline CDR1 is SGHVS and CDR2 is FQNEAQ. The CDR3 DNA follows: TGTGCCAGCAGCCAAATACAGGGATCGATTGGCAATGAGCAGTTCTTC. Encoded protein: CASSQIQGSIGNEQFF.

The rearrangement links TRBV18 to TRBJ2-7; D may be TRBD1 (5 bases). Germline V lookup: CDR1 KGHSH, CDR2 LQKENI. The CDR3 length is 16 residues. Trimming left V 3 bases short and J 5 bases short, with 20 bases between. CDR3 nucleotide sequence: TGTGCCAGCTCACCGGATCCCCAGGGTTTTCGGGACGAGCAGTACTTC. This codes for CASSPDPQGFRDEQYF.

The rearrangement uses TRBV28 and TRBJ1-2, with D uncertain. The CDR3 length is 14 residues. Trimming left V 7 bases short and J 4 bases short, with 16 bases between. Germline V gene lookup returns CDR1 MDHEN and CDR2 SYDVKM. CDR3: CASTETGRSYGYTF. The CDR3, as DNA: TGTGCCAGCACCGAAACGGGGAGAAGCTATGGCTACACCTTC.

The rearrangement links TRBV27 to TRBJ1-6; 9 nucleotides line up with TRBD1. Germline values: CDR1 MNHEY, CDR2 SMNVEV (reference sequence). V lost 8 bases and J lost 8; bases outside the gene matches: 4. The CDR3 runs to 13 residues. CDR3 coding DNA: TGTGCCAGCGGACAGGGGCGGCATTCACCCCTCCACTTT. Its protein product is CASGQGRHSPLHF.

The rearrangement joins TRBV28 to TRBJ2-2, with 8 bases identical to TRBD1. After removal of 6 bases from V and 6 bases from J, the junction contained 12 bases not matched to a gene. The CDR3 length is 16 residues. Germline V CDR1 and CDR2: MDHEN, SYDVKM. The CDR3 here is CASSQPGTGRSGELFF. CDR3 nucleotide sequence: TGTGCCAGCAGCCAACCCGGGACAGGCCGGTCCGGGGAGCTGTTTTTT.

This sequence joins TRBV5-4 and TRBJ2-2; 7 bases line up with TRBD2. The CDR3 runs 16 residues. The germline V gene encodes CDR1 SGHNT and CDR2 YYREEE (reference sequence). Losses at the gene ends were 3 bases for V and 2 bases for J; bases not matched to a gene: 7. Here the CDR3 DNA reads TGTGCCAGCAGCTGGGCTGGGACTACAAACACCGGGGAGCTGTTTTTT. Translating it yields CASSWAGTTNTGELFF.

This clone was detected a few times. The chain has TRBV14 and TRBJ2-3; D is unresolved. The CDR3 totals 11 residues. Germline V gene data show CDR1 as SGHDN and CDR2 as FVKESK. Trimming left V 2 bases short and J 10 bases short, with 7 bases between. The CDR3 nucleotides read TGTGCCAGCAGCCAAACAGCACCGCAGTATTTT. Translation gives CASSQTAPQYF.

The genes are TRBV6-5 and TRBJ1-2; a possible D gene is TRBD1 (6 bases). V lost 2 bases to trimming and J lost 3 bases, with 10 bases between them. CDR3 length equals 14 residues. Per germline, CDR1 MNHEY and CDR2 SVGAGI. DNA for the CDR3: TGTGCCAGCAGTTACAACAGGGTGGACTATGGCTACACCTTC. Translated, it gives CASSYNRVDYGYTF.

V usage is TRBV6-4 and J usage is TRBJ2-1; 10 nucleotides line up with TRBD2. With 4 bases clipped from V and 3 bases from J, the junction kept 9 bases outside the gene matches. The CDR3 runs to 17 residues. The germline V gene encodes CDR1 MRHNA and CDR2 SNTAGT. The CDR3 spells CASSVDPSGGFYNEQFF. The CDR3 DNA is TGTGCCAGCAGTGTCGATCCTAGCGGGGGATTCTACAATGAGCAGTTCTTC.